These T cell receptor beta chains were read from a single sample in a study of blood T cell repertoires in COVID-19. Data came from immunoSEQ multiplex PCR; TCRdb stores just in-frame clones and leaves some out. The sample yields 300,000 to 350,000 clones, more than 70% seen once. The specimen sequenced was peripheral blood. Receptor source: a man between 25 and 39 years old with active or convalescent COVID-19. Both conserved end residues are part of each CDR3. D genes are given only for firm matches. Size tells how often a clone was seen (once, few, many) or the class of an expanded clone, and some rows leave it out.

>TRBJ1-1|TRBV5-6|NA|NA
CASSLYRAMNTEAFF
TGTGCCAGCAGCTTGTACAGGGCCATGAACACTGAAGCTTTCTTT
>TRBJ1-2|TRBV7-6|NA|NA
CASSPQSGGKYGYTF
TGTGCCAGCAGCCCCCAATCGGGGGGCAAATATGGCTACACCTTC
>TRBJ2-5|TRBV4-3|NA|TRBD2
CASSQGGGRARRETQYF
TGCGCCAGCAGCCAAGGGGGCGGGAGGGCCAGGCGAGAGACCCAGTACTTC
>TRBJ2-1|TRBV30|few|NA
CAWRGTRRASGEQFF
TGTGCCTGGAGAGGTACTAGGCGAGCCTCTGGGGAGCAGTTCTTC
>TRBJ2-5|TRBV9|NA|TRBD1
CASSVEGQGTETQYF
TGTGCCAGCAGCGTAGAAGGACAGGGGACGGAGACCCAGTACTTC
>TRBJ2-5|TRBV2|NA|TRBD2
CASSLNLAGGRETQYF
TGTGCCAGCAGCTTGAATCTAGCGGGGGGCCGGGAGACCCAGTACTTC
>TRBJ2-5|TRBV24-1|NA|TRBD1
CATSDSTGGQETQYF
TGTGCCACCAGTGATTCAACAGGGGGTCAAGAGACCCAGTACTTC
>TRBJ1-1|TRBV19|NA|TRBD1
CASSDPGQGNTEAFF
TGTGCCAGTAGTGATCCGGGACAGGGGAACACTGAAGCTTTCTTT
>TRBJ1-1|TRBV28|NA|NA
CASSLLGPATEAFF
TGTGCCAGCAGTTTATTGGGGCCCGCCACTGAAGCTTTCTTT
>TRBJ1-4|TRBV12-3/TRBV12-4|NA|NA
CASSFSGEKLFF
TGTGCCAGCAGTTTCTCAGGCGAAAAACTGTTTTTT
>TRBJ2-7|TRBV5-1|NA|TRBD1
CASSLSGQLSIEYF
TGCGCCAGCAGCTTGTCGGGACAGCTAAGCATAGAGTACTTC
>TRBJ2-5|TRBV6-2/TRBV6-3|NA|TRBD1
CASSTTGARVETQYF
TGTGCCAGCAGTACCACAGGGGCCCGAGTGGAGACCCAGTACTTC
>TRBJ1-3|TRBV9|NA|NA
CASSVEQGSGNTIYF
TGTGCCAGCAGCGTTGAACAGGGCTCTGGAAACACCATATATTTT
>TRBJ2-7|TRBV9|NA|NA
CASSVGQPDYEQYF
TGTGCCAGCAGCGTTGGGCAGCCAGACTACGAGCAGTACTTC
>TRBJ1-6|TRBV10-3|NA|NA
CAISGGLAWEGSPLHF
TGTGCCATCAGTGGGGGGCTGGCGTGGGAAGGCTCACCCCTCCACTTT
>TRBJ2-1|TRBV6-2/TRBV6-3|NA|NA
CASSYRLHDEQFF
TGTGCCAGCAGTTACCGCTTACACGATGAGCAGTTCTTC
>TRBJ1-6|TRBV9|NA|NA
CASTQGDVRSPLHF
TGTGCCAGCACCCAAGGGGATGTGAGATCACCCCTCCACTTT
>TRBJ2-1|TRBV3-1/TRBV3-2|NA|TRBD2
CASSQGGAGGLINEQFF
TGTGCCAGCAGCCAAGGGGGAGCGGGAGGGCTGATCAATGAGCAGTTCTTC
>TRBJ1-5|TRBV5-8|NA|NA
CASSEGTHSNQPQHF
TGTGCCAGCAGCGAGGGTACACATAGCAATCAGCCCCAGCATTTT
>TRBJ2-3|TRBV19|NA|TRBD1
CASSIGSGTGDADTQYF
TGTGCCAGTAGTATAGGCTCCGGGACAGGGGATGCAGATACGCAGTATTTT
>TRBJ2-1|TRBV7-3|NA|NA
CASSLTGARYNEQFF
TGTGCCAGCAGCTTAACGGGGGCGCGCTACAATGAGCAGTTCTTC
>TRBJ1-6|TRBV11-2|NA|NA
CASSFPNSPLHF
TGTGCCAGCAGCTTCCCGAATTCACCCCTCCACTTT
>TRBJ2-1|TRBV4-3|NA|NA
CASSPSRTPFNEQFF
TGCGCCAGCAGCCCGTCGAGGACACCATTCAATGAGCAGTTCTTC
>TRBJ2-7|TRBV5-1|NA|TRBD1
CASSWGQGYEQYF
TGCGCCAGCAGCTGGGGACAGGGGTACGAGCAGTACTTC
>TRBJ2-1|TRBV28|NA|TRBD1
CASTPVSGGELRRNEQFF
TGTGCCAGCACCCCAGTCTCAGGGGGAGAACTAAGGAGGAATGAGCAGTTCTTC
>TRBJ2-5|TRBV4-2|NA|TRBD1
CASSPSEGQGETQYF
TGTGCCAGCAGCCCTTCCGAGGGACAGGGAGAGACCCAGTACTTC
>TRBJ2-1|TRBV7-2|NA|TRBD2
CASSISGGREFF
TGTGCCAGCAGCATTAGCGGGGGGCGGGAGTTCTTC
>TRBJ2-7|TRBV9|NA|NA
CASSPGGAQSSYEQYF
TGTGCCAGCAGCCCCGGGGGAGCGCAGAGCTCCTACGAGCAGTACTTC
>TRBJ1-4|TRBV5-5|NA|TRBD1
CASSPDRVGEKLFF
TGTGCCAGCAGCCCGGACAGGGTAGGGGAAAAACTGTTTTTT
>TRBJ2-7|TRBV6-4|NA|TRBD1
CASSAGKTGPVGDYEQYF
TGTGCCAGCAGTGCCGGGAAGACAGGGCCGGTTGGGGACTACGAGCAGTACTTC
>TRBJ2-2|TRBV7-6|few|NA
CASSLGDSPLTGELFF
TGTGCCAGCAGCTTAGGTGACAGTCCGCTCACCGGGGAGCTGTTTTTT